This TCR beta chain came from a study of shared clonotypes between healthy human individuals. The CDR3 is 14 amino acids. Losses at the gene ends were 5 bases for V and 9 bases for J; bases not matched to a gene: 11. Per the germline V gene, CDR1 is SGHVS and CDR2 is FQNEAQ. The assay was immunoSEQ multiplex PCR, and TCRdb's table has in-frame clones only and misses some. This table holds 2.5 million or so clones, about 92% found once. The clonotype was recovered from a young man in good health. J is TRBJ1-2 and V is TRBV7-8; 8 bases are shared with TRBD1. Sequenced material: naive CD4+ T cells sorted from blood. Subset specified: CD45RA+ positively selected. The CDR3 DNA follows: TGTGCCAGCAGCCAGGGGGCAGGGGGACGGAGCTACACCTTC. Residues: CASSQGAGGRSYTF.